Below, 26 T cell receptor beta chains from the same sample are listed, as sequenced in a study of shared clonotypes between healthy human individuals. Only in-frame clones appear in the TCRdb table, and some are missing; sequencing was by immunoSEQ multiplex PCR. Of some 1 million clones listed, under 80% are singletons. The specimen sequenced was memory CD4+ T cells sorted from blood. As to subset: CD45RA-negative fraction. The receptors come from a man aged 18 to 30 in good health.

This rearrangement joins TRBV6-1 to TRBJ2-5, with D possibly being TRBD1 (6 bases). CDR1 and CDR2 from the germline V gene are MNHNS and SASEGT. The CDR3 has 13 amino acids. V lost 5 bases, J lost 4 bases, and 11 bases lay in between. The CDR3 bases are TGTGCCAGCAGTCCTACAGGGATAGAGACCCAGTACTTC. Amino acids: CASSPTGIETQYF.

V and J are TRBV5-1 and TRBJ1-2; D ambiguous. In germline, CDR1 is SGHRS, CDR2 YFSETQ. The CDR3 sequence is 14 residues long. Trimming cost V 0 bases and J 4 bases, with 10 bases left between them. CDR3 nucleotide sequence: TGCGCCAGCAGCTTGGTGGTGGGGATCTATGGCTACACCTTC. Its translation is CASSLVVGIYGYTF.

A single count supports this clone. The rearrangement uses TRBV10-3 and TRBJ2-1; 12 nucleotides line up with TRBD2. Per germline, CDR1 ENHRY and CDR2 SYGVKD. The CDR3 runs to 17 residues. After removal of 6 bases from V and 0 bases from J, the junction contained 6 bases not matched to a gene. The CDR3 sequence is CAISRQGLAGSYNEQFF. The CDR3 nucleotides read TGTGCCATCAGCCGCCAGGGACTAGCGGGCTCCTACAATGAGCAGTTCTTC.

This chain uses TRBV10-3 with TRBJ2-2, with 10 bases aligning to TRBD2. The germline CDR1 and CDR2 sequences are ENHRY and SYGVKD. The trim removed 0 bases at V and 4 bases at J, leaving 2 bases unmatched. CDR3 length: 16 residues. The DNA of the CDR3 is TGTGCCATCAGTGAGTCACCTAGCGGGGGCACCGGGGAGCTGTTTTTT. This gives the protein CAISESPSGGTGELFF.

The chain is built from TRBV5-4 and TRBJ2-6, with D uncertain. Trimming removed 7 bases from V and 3 bases from J, with 14 bases in between. This CDR3 has 15 residues. Germline values: CDR1 SGHNT, CDR2 YYREEE (reference sequence). CDR3 loop: CASSLAVGGANVLTF. Here the CDR3 DNA reads TGTGCCAGCTCCCTGGCAGTAGGTGGGGCCAACGTCCTGACTTTC.

The J gene is TRBJ2-1, the V gene TRBV28, with D perhaps matching TRBD2 (7 bases). This CDR3 region has 14 residues. V lost 6 bases and J lost 5, with 14 bases in between. Per the germline V gene, CDR1 is MDHEN and CDR2 is SYDVKM. This chain's CDR3 is CASRGGAPHNEQFF. The CDR3 coding sequence is TGTGCCAGCAGGGGGGGGGCTCCCCACAATGAGCAGTTCTTC.

V gene TRBV11-2 combines with J gene TRBJ1-3; D remains unclear. V was cut by 1 base and J by 2 bases, with 12 bases left in between. The CDR3 contains 16 residues. Germline assignment: CDR1 SGHAT and CDR2 FQNNGV. The CDR3 is CASSLAAGSAGNTIYF. The CDR3 DNA sequence: TGTGCCAGCAGCTTAGCGGCGGGGTCTGCTGGAAACACCATATATTTT.

This clone was recorded once. The CDR3 sequence: CASSLYNQGEAFF. The CDR3 nucleotides are TGTGCCAGCAGCTTGTACAATCAGGGTGAAGCTTTCTTT. The chain recombines TRBV7-6 with TRBJ1-1; perhaps TRBD1 as D (5 bases). Per the germline V gene, CDR1 is SGHVS and CDR2 is FNYEAQ. With 3 bases removed from V and 7 bases from J, the gap between germline ends came to 12 bases. The CDR3 spans 13 residues.

The chain links TRBV6-5 to TRBJ1-6; D is unclear. The V gene lost 6 bases and the J gene lost 9 bases, with 18 bases spanning the gap. CDR1 is MNHEY and CDR2 is SVGAGI in the germline V gene. This CDR3 comprises 15 residues. CDR3 DNA sequence: TGTGCCAGCAGGCTAGACGGAGGAATCAGTTCACCCCTCCACTTT. Protein product: CASRLDGGISSPLHF.

The CDR3 is CAIPGERNSPLHF. The CDR3 DNA follows: TGTGCCATCCCGGGGGAGAGGAATTCACCCCTCCACTTT. The J gene is TRBJ1-6, the V gene TRBV2, with D tentatively TRBD1 (5 bases). CDR1 and CDR2 from the germline V gene are SNHLY and FYNNEI. Between the trimmed V and J ends, which lost 10 bases and 7 bases, there was a span of 14 bases. The CDR3 has 13 amino acids.

V is TRBV30 and J is TRBJ1-2, with 8 positions matching TRBD1. V was clipped by 8 bases and J by 3 bases; unmatched bases: 11. In germline, CDR1 is GTSNPN, CDR2 SVGIG (reference sequence). The CDR3 length is 14 residues. The CDR3 DNA reads TGTGCCGGACCTCAGGGGGCGAAGGACTATGGCTACACCTTC. This codes for CAGPQGAKDYGYTF.

As for this clone: The same CDR3 can be traced to other DNA sequences in this sample. The chain employs TRBV18 and TRBJ2-5; D may be TRBD1 (5 bases). The CDR3 consists of 14 residues. Trimming shortened V by 3 bases and J by 2 bases, and 10 bases separated the two germline ends. The V gene's germline CDR1 is KGHSH and CDR2 LQKENI. CDR3 region: CASSPRQTQETQYF. The CDR3 nucleotides read TGTGCCAGCTCACCTCGACAGACGCAAGAGACCCAGTACTTC.

This clone turned up a few times. This sample includes further DNA sequences coding for the same CDR3. The chain is built from TRBV19 and TRBJ1-1; 8 nucleotides agree with TRBD1. V trimming: 4 bases; J trimming: 2 bases; junction bases outside the gene matches: 3. Germline V CDR1 and CDR2: LNHDA, SQIVND (reference sequence). The CDR3 sequence is 14 residues long. CDR3 protein: CASSKTGANTEAFF. The CDR3 DNA reads as TGTGCCAGTAGTAAGACAGGGGCAAACACTGAAGCTTTCTTT.

The V gene is TRBV5-1, the J gene TRBJ2-1, with 8 bases aligning to TRBD2. V shed 2 bases and J 4 bases; nucleotides not matched to a gene: 8. The CDR3 runs 16 residues. Germline V CDR1 and CDR2: SGHRS, YFSETQ. The CDR3 DNA reads as TGCGCCAGCAGCTTCCCGACTAGCGCGACTTACAATGAGCAGTTCTTC. Translating it yields CASSFPTSATYNEQFF. Filled out from reference TRBV5-1 and TRBJ2-1, the complete variable domain reads KAGVTQTPRYLIKTRGQQVTLSCSPISGHRSVSWYQQTPGQGLQFLFEYFSETQRNKGNFPGRFSGRQFSNSRSEMNVSTLELGDSALYLCASSFPTSATYNEQFFGPGTRLTVL.

The rearrangement links TRBV11-1 to TRBJ2-2, with 9 nucleotides matching TRBD1. CDR1 and CDR2 from the germline V gene are SGHAT and FQDESV (reference sequence). The CDR3 has 16 residues. V lost 5 bases to trimming and J lost 4 bases; unmatched junction nucleotides: 8. The CDR3 DNA follows: TGTGCCAGCAGCAAACAGACAGGGGGTGGCACCGGGGAGCTGTTTTTT. It yields the protein CASSKQTGGGTGELFF.

This clone occurred once. Distinct nucleotide sequences in the sample also encode this CDR3. V usage is TRBV30 and J usage is TRBJ2-3; perhaps D is TRBD1 or TRBD2 (5 bases each). Germline V lookup: CDR1 GTSNPN, CDR2 SVGIG (reference sequence). This CDR3 has 11 residues. Trimming stripped 4 bases from V and 6 bases from J, with 8 bases between. CDR3 bases: TGTGCCTGGACGGGGACCGATACGCAGTATTTT. Its protein is CAWTGTDTQYF.

This CDR3 is CASSQRGEKLFF. The CDR3 nucleotides read TGTGCCAGCAGCCAGCGGGGGGAAAAACTGTTTTTT. The J gene is TRBJ1-4, the V gene TRBV28; possible D gene TRBD1, 5 bases. V lost 6 bases and J lost 8, with 10 bases in between. The CDR3 runs 12 residues. CDR1 is MDHEN, CDR2 SYDVKM, per germline.

The chain carries TRBV7-9 and TRBJ1-6; D unresolved. From germline, CDR1 is SEHNR and CDR2 FQNEAQ (reference sequence). V gave up 3 bases and J gave up 9 bases, with 21 bases separating them. This CDR3 spans 17 amino acids. CDR3 in DNA: TGTGCCAGCAGCTTCTGGACGGCATCCCGATGGGGTTCACCCCTCCACTTT. Protein sequence: CASSFWTASRWGSPLHF.

The rearrangement uses TRBV5-1 and TRBJ1-5; 9 nucleotides agree with TRBD1. Germline-derived CDR1 and CDR2 are SGHRS and YFSETQ. The CDR3 totals 16 residues. J gave up 1 base and V 4 bases, and 6 bases lay outside the gene matches. CDR3 protein: CASSPEGQGSNQPQHF. The CDR3 region has the DNA TGCGCCAGCAGCCCGGAGGGACAGGGCAGCAATCAGCCCCAGCATTTT.

The V and J genes are TRBV7-8 and TRBJ2-4; D is possibly TRBD2 (5 bases). The CDR3 has 15 residues. Germline V gives CDR1 SGHVS, CDR2 FQNEAQ. The V gene lost 5 bases and the J gene lost 7 bases, with 18 bases spanning the gap. Here the CDR3 reads CASSTPTLRRNIQYF. The CDR3 nucleotides read TGTGCCAGCAGCACCCCCACATTAAGGAGGAACATTCAGTACTTC. The full variable domain, with the rest looked up from reference TRBV7-8 and TRBJ2-4, is GAGVSQSPRYKVAKRGQDVALRCDPISGHVSLFWYQQALGQGPEFLTYFQNEAQLDKSGLPSDRFFAERPEGSVSTLKIQRTQQEDSAVYLCASSTPTLRRNIQYFGAGTRLSVL.

The rearrangement uses TRBV28 and TRBJ2-1; TRBD2 matches at 11 bases. The germline V gene encodes CDR1 MDHEN and CDR2 SYDVKM. V lost 5 bases and J lost 0; bases outside the gene matches: 12. The CDR3 consists of 19 residues. CDR3: CASSPSTGTSGSSYNEQFF. The CDR3 DNA sequence: TGTGCCAGCAGTCCAAGTACCGGGACTAGCGGAAGCTCCTACAATGAGCAGTTCTTC.

The chain joins TRBV5-1 to TRBJ1-1; 9 nucleotides align to TRBD1. Germline trimming cut 4 bases from V and 11 bases from J; bases unmatched to any gene: 12. This CDR3 contains 14 residues. Germline CDR1 reads SGHRS; CDR2 reads YFSETQ. The CDR3: CASSRTGEGGSAFF. CDR3 sequence (DNA): TGCGCCAGCAGCCGGACAGGGGAAGGGGGTAGTGCTTTCTTT.

This chain joins TRBV7-3 and TRBJ2-1, with 8 nucleotides matching TRBD1. The CDR3 has 16 residues. V lost 4 bases and J lost 2; bases outside the gene matches: 7. Looked up from germline, CDR1 is SGHTA and CDR2 is FQGTGA. DNA of the CDR3: TGTGCCAGCAGCTCGACAGGGGTTGGCGCCTACAATGAGCAGTTCTTC. Translated: CASSSTGVGAYNEQFF.

This clone occurred once. A read error may explain this, as a much larger clone is one base away. The chain carries TRBV7-6 and TRBJ2-7; D unclear. The CDR3 has 13 amino acids. The V and J ends lost 0 bases and 3 bases respectively, with 6 bases between them. Germline lookup yields CDR1 SGHVS and CDR2 FNYEAQ. CDR3 sequence: CASSLAVGYEQYF. Written as DNA, the CDR3 is TGTGCCAGCAGCTTAGCGGTGGGCTACGAGCAGTACTTC.

V gene TRBV11-2 combines with J gene TRBJ1-1, with D unclear. V shed 2 bases and J shed 5 bases, with 6 bases lying between them. The germline gives CDR1 SGHAT, CDR2 FQNNGV. The CDR3 has 12 residues. The chain's CDR3 is CASSLKGTEAFF. The DNA of the CDR3 is TGTGCCAGCAGCTTAAAAGGGACTGAAGCTTTCTTT.

This clone has just a few counts. The chain joins TRBV6-5 to TRBJ1-1; D possibly corresponds to TRBD1 (5 bases). Trimming took 5 bases from V and 4 from J, leaving 11 bases between them. The CDR3 is 13 residues long. The germline CDR1 and CDR2 sequences are MNHEY and SVGAGI. The CDR3 spells CASSQQVSTEAFF. The CDR3 DNA reads as TGTGCCAGCAGTCAACAGGTGTCCACTGAAGCTTTCTTT.